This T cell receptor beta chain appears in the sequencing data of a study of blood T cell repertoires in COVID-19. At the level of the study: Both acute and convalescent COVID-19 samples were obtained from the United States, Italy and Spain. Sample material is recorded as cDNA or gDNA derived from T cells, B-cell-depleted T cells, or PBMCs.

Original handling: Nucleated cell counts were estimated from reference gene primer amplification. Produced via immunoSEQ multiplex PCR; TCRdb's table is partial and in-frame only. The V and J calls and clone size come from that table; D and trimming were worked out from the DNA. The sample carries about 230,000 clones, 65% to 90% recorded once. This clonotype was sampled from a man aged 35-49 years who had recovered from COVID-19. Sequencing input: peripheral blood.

The CDR3 loop reads CAWSPKDRLVYEQYF. The CDR3 DNA reads as TGTGCCTGGAGTCCTAAGGACAGGCTCGTCTACGAGCAGTACTTC. The chain employs TRBV30 and TRBJ2-7; 7 nucleotides agree with TRBD1. The germline CDR1 and CDR2 sequences are GTSNPN and SVGIG (reference sequence). J was trimmed by 3 bases and V by 2 bases; bases with no gene match: 10. This CDR3 spans 15 amino acids.